These 23 T cell receptor beta chains originate from one sample sequenced in a study of shared clonotypes between healthy human individuals. TCRdb keeps only in-frame clones here, not all; method: immunoSEQ multiplex PCR. Here the sample spans about 530,000 clones, almost 80% being singletons. The source material was PBMCs. The receptor source for this set is a woman in her thirties or forties in good health. Some clones in this sample may be carry-over from other donors' samples.

This clone was detected once. V and J are TRBV27 and TRBJ1-5, with D perhaps matching TRBD1 (6 bases). Between the trimmed V and J ends, which lost 3 bases and 1 base, there was a span of 16 bases. CDR3 length equals 17 residues. Germline CDR1 reads MNHEY; CDR2 reads SMNVEV (reference sequence). CDR3 protein: CASSFRRGRDSNQPQHF. Here the CDR3 DNA reads TGTGCCAGCAGTTTTCGTCGGGGGCGTGACAGCAATCAGCCCCAGCATTTT.

In regard to this clone: Mismatch with germline at one junction end may stem from a read error. Other nucleotide sequences in the sample specify the same CDR3. V gene TRBV4-1 combines with J gene TRBJ2-1, with 9 bases that match TRBD2. Germline V gene data show CDR1 as MGHRA and CDR2 as YSYEKL. This CDR3 region has 12 residues. In nucleotides, the CDR3 is TGTGCCAGCAGCCAACCCGGGACTAGCCGGTTCTTC. It is translated as CASSQPGTSRFF.

This clone was recorded once. Other DNA sequences in this sample translate to the same CDR3. The chain has TRBV28 and TRBJ1-2; D not resolved. Germline CDR1 reads MDHEN; CDR2 reads SYDVKM. The CDR3 spans 12 residues. Trimming took off 2 bases at V and 4 bases at J, with 5 bases between the two ends. The CDR3, as DNA: TGTGCCAGCAGTTTACGTTCCTATGGCTACACCTTC. The encoded protein is CASSLRSYGYTF.

The genes are TRBV4-1 and TRBJ2-7, with 7 bases that match TRBD1. V lost 1 base to trimming and J lost 0 bases; unmatched junction nucleotides: 15. From germline, CDR1 is MGHRA and CDR2 YSYEKL. This CDR3 has 19 residues. CDR3 nucleotides: TGCGCCAGCAGCCAAGCGGACTTTTTAGGGGGCGGCCCCTCCTACGAGCAGTACTTC. This gives the protein CASSQADFLGGGPSYEQYF.

V gene TRBV9 combines with J gene TRBJ2-3; 7 bases fit TRBD2. Germline CDR1 SGDLS, CDR2 YYNGEE. V was pared by 1 base and J by 0 bases, with 17 bases of the junction left unmatched. This CDR3 is built from 20 residues. The CDR3 spells CASSVTGRGYRDYSTDTQYF. Written as DNA, the CDR3 is TGTGCCAGCAGCGTAACGGGAAGGGGATACCGGGACTACAGCACAGATACGCAGTATTTT.

This chain uses TRBV28 with TRBJ1-6, with a possible D match to TRBD1 (6 bases). Trimming took off 4 bases at V and 8 bases at J, with 21 bases between the two ends. The CDR3 length is 17 residues. Germline lookup yields CDR1 MDHEN and CDR2 SYDVKM. Here the CDR3 reads CASSSLGSGTSYSPLHF. Here the CDR3 DNA reads TGTGCCAGCAGTTCATTGGGTTCCGGGACATCCTATTCACCCCTCCACTTT.

The V gene is TRBV7-8, the J gene TRBJ2-2, with D perhaps matching TRBD1 (6 bases). V gave up 4 bases and J gave up 0 bases, with 9 bases separating them. CDR1 is SGHVS and CDR2 is FQNEAQ in the germline V gene. The CDR3 has 15 residues. The CDR3 loop reads CASSWDIPNTGELFF. The DNA of the CDR3 is TGTGCCAGCAGCTGGGACATACCGAACACCGGGGAGCTGTTTTTT. Full variable domain (outside the CDR3, taken from reference TRBV7-8 and TRBJ2-2): GAGVSQSPRYKVAKRGQDVALRCDPISGHVSLFWYQQALGQGPEFLTYFQNEAQLDKSGLPSDRFFAERPEGSVSTLKIQRTQQEDSAVYLCASSWDIPNTGELFFGEGSRLTVL.

At least ten counts were recorded for this clone. The chain has TRBV30 and TRBJ2-6; the match to TRBD1 covers 9 bases. This CDR3 region has 16 residues. With V trimmed by 3 bases and J by 3 bases, 6 bases remained unmatched. Germline V CDR1 and CDR2: GTSNPN, SVGIG (reference sequence). This CDR3 is CAWRPGQGIGANVLTF. The DNA for the CDR3 is TGTGCCTGGAGGCCGGGACAGGGAATTGGGGCCAACGTCCTGACTTTC.

V gene TRBV29-1 combines with J gene TRBJ2-1; D might be TRBD2 (7 bases). The CDR3 is 15 residues long. V lost 1 base and J lost 4, with 14 bases in between. The germline V gene has CDR1 SQVTM and CDR2 ANQGSEA. The CDR3 reads CSVEGGASGYNEQFF. Written as DNA, the CDR3 is TGCAGCGTTGAAGGGGGGGCTAGCGGTTACAATGAGCAGTTCTTC.

The chain couples TRBV18 to TRBJ2-7; TRBD1 agrees at 7 bases. The CDR3 has 14 amino acids. Looked up from germline, CDR1 is KGHSH and CDR2 is LQKENI. The junction had 4 bases not matched to a gene; V was cut back by 3 bases and J by 2 bases. In DNA form, the CDR3 reads TGTGCCAGCTCACCTTCGGGACAGCCCTACGAGCAGTACTTC. Encoded protein: CASSPSGQPYEQYF.

The chain is built from TRBV29-1 and TRBJ2-1; 7 positions match TRBD2. The ends lost 6 bases at V and 1 base at J; junction bases unmatched: 9. The CDR3 runs 15 residues. Germline V gene data show CDR1 as SQVTM and CDR2 as ANQGSEA. The chain's CDR3 is CSVPRWGGSYNEQFF. The CDR3 DNA reads as TGCAGCGTGCCCCGATGGGGAGGGTCCTACAATGAGCAGTTCTTC.

The chain has TRBV7-2 and TRBJ2-5, with D perhaps being TRBD1 or TRBD2 (6 bases each). The CDR3 covers 15 residues. The germline gives CDR1 SGHTA, CDR2 FQGNSA. V was clipped by 2 bases and J by 2 bases, with 12 bases between them. The CDR3 loop is CASSLFGGRQETQYF. CDR3 sequence (DNA): TGTGCCAGCAGCTTATTCGGGGGCCGGCAAGAGACCCAGTACTTC.

This clone has a handful of counts. The gene calls are TRBV5-4 and TRBJ2-2; the D gene is possibly TRBD1 (6 bases). Germline V lookup: CDR1 SGHNT, CDR2 YYREEE (reference sequence). V dropped 3 bases and J dropped 2 bases, with 14 bases sitting between them. This CDR3 is built from 16 residues. The CDR3 spells CASSSPRGRNTGELFF. The CDR3 DNA reads TGTGCCAGCAGCTCCCCCAGGGGAAGAAACACCGGGGAGCTGTTTTTT.

The genes are TRBV5-1 and TRBJ2-3, with D possibly being TRBD2 (6 bases). V lost 4 bases and J lost 5, with 14 bases in between. Germline lookup yields CDR1 SGHRS and CDR2 YFSETQ. The CDR3 loop spans 14 amino acids. In DNA form, the CDR3 reads TGCGCCAGCAGCGTGCAGTGGGAGGAAGATACGCAGTATTTT. This encodes CASSVQWEEDTQYF.

This chain connects TRBV5-6 to TRBJ2-1, with a weak D call TRBD2 (5 bases). CDR1 is SGHDT, CDR2 YYEEEE, per germline. The CDR3 has 17 amino acids. V was shortened by 4 bases and J by 2 bases, with 19 bases between the two germline ends. CDR3 sequence reads: CASSPWTGKRAYNEQFF. Here the CDR3 DNA reads TGTGCCAGCAGCCCTTGGACGGGAAAACGGGCCTACAATGAGCAGTTCTTC.

The chain is built from TRBV15 and TRBJ2-3, with a weak D call TRBD1 (6 bases). The V gene lost 0 bases and the J gene lost 6 bases, with 13 bases spanning the gap. CDR1 LNHNV and CDR2 YYDKDF come from the germline V gene (reference sequence). The CDR3 sequence is 15 residues long. The CDR3 nucleotides are TGTGCCACCAGCAGAGATGGGACGAGGGGGGATACGCAGTATTTT. Amino acids: CATSRDGTRGDTQYF.

A single count supports this clone. The genes are TRBV28 and TRBJ2-3; 7 positions match TRBD1. Germline CDR1 MDHEN, CDR2 SYDVKM. The ends lost 3 bases at V and 4 bases at J; junction bases unmatched: 10. The CDR3 is 16 amino acids. The CDR3 region has the DNA TGTGCCAGCAGTTTGGGCGACAGGGTGGTTGCAGATACGCAGTATTTT. Translation gives CASSLGDRVVADTQYF.

This clone was detected only once. The chain combines TRBV18 with TRBJ2-1, with a weak D call TRBD2 (5 bases). V was clipped by 3 bases and J by 3 bases, with 9 bases between them. The germline CDR1 and CDR2 sequences are KGHSH and LQKENI. CDR3 length: 14 amino acids. CDR3 DNA sequence: TGTGCCAGCTCACCTAGCCGGGGCTACAATGAGCAGTTCTTC. Translation gives CASSPSRGYNEQFF.

CDR3 region: CASSEAGQTYGYTF. The DNA of the CDR3 is TGTGCCAGCAGTGAAGCGGGACAGACCTATGGCTACACCTTC. J is TRBJ1-2 and V is TRBV6-1; 7 nucleotides align to TRBD1. CDR3 size: 14 residues. Trimming took 0 bases from V and 4 from J; bases not matched to a gene: 2. Germline CDR1 is MNHNS and CDR2 is SASEGT.

As for this clone: This clone may be a read error of a much larger clone one base away. The chain carries TRBV18 and TRBJ2-2; D is uncertain. This CDR3 has 13 residues. The V end was cut by 1 base, the J end by 4 bases, with 4 bases between. Germline V gene data show CDR1 as KGHSH and CDR2 as LQKENI. This CDR3 reads CASSPRATGELFF. DNA for the CDR3: TGTGCCAGCTCACCACGGGCCACCGGGGAGCTGTTTTTT.

The CDR3, as DNA: TGTGCCAGCAGCGGAGGAGGCCCAGGGGGGGGCTACACCTTC. It codes for CASSGGGPGGGYTF. V gene TRBV11-1 combines with J gene TRBJ1-2; 7 bases align to TRBD1. Looked up from germline, CDR1 is SGHAT and CDR2 is FQDESV (reference sequence). V gave up 5 bases and J gave up 8 bases; unmatched junction bases: 11. The CDR3 spans 14 residues.

This clone has a handful of counts. This chain joins TRBV6-4 and TRBJ2-1, with unresolved D. The V end was cut by 0 bases, the J end by 6 bases, with 12 bases between. CDR1 is MRHNA, CDR2 SNTAGT, per germline. The CDR3 is 15 residues long. The CDR3 loop reads CASSDSTFDINEQFF. In DNA, the CDR3 is TGTGCCAGCAGTGACTCGACTTTTGACATCAATGAGCAGTTCTTC.

The V gene is TRBV10-1, the J gene TRBJ1-2; 10 nucleotides align to TRBD1. Germline CDR1 and CDR2: WNHNN and SYGVQD (reference sequence). This CDR3 contains 13 residues. V shed 2 bases and J 10 bases; nucleotides not matched to a gene: 4. The CDR3 coding sequence is TGCGCCAGCAGTGAGGGGACAGGGGATCCCTACACCTTC. Amino acids: CASSEGTGDPYTF.